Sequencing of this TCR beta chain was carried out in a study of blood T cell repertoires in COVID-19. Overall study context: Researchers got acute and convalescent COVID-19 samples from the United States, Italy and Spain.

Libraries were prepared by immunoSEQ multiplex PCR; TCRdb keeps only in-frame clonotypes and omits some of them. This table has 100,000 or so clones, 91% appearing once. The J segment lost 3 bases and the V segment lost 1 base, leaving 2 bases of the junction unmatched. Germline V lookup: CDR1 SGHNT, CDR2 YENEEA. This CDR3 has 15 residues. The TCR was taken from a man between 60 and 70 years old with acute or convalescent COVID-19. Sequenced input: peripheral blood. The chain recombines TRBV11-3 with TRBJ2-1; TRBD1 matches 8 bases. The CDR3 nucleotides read TGTGCCAGCAGCTTAGCGGGACAGGTCTACAATGAGCAGTTCTTC. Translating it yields CASSLAGQVYNEQFF.